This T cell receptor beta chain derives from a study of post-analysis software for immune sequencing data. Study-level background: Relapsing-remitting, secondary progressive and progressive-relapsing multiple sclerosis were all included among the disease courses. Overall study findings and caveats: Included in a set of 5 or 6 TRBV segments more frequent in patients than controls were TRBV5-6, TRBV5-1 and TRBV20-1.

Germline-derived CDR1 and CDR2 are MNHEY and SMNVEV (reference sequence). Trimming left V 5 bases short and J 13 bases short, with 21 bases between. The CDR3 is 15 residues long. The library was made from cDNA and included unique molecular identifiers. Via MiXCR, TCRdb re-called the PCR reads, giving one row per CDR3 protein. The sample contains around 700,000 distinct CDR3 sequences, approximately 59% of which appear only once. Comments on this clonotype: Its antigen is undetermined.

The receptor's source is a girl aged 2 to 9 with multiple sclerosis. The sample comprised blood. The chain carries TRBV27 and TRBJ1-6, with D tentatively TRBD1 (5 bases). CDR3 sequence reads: CASSKLSDGGAPLHF. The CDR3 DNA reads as TGTGCCAGCAGTAAGCTCTCGGACGGGGGAGCGCCCCTCCACTTT.